The sequence of this T cell receptor beta chain was determined in a study of cytomegalovirus exposure and HLA in healthy donors. Study results and caveats: In an earlier analysis, in fewer than 700 donors, most V segments appeared productive either ~87% or ~30% of the time. Donors belonging to an Asian-associated ancestry cluster reportedly showed fewer N-insertions in productive TCRs than the roughly 670-donor mean, according to what a later analysis found. The investigators catalogued about 170 TCR beta chains as cytomegalovirus-associated.

This CDR3 comprises 13 residues. CDR1 is SNHLY, CDR2 FYNNEI, per germline. The V gene lost 7 bases and the J gene lost 6 bases, with 15 bases spanning the gap. A multiplex PCR was run with 60 Vbeta primers and 13 Jbeta primers. The assay was immunoSEQ multiplex PCR, and TCRdb's table has in-frame clones only and misses some. The sample yields 180,000 or so clones, 70% to 85% seen once. For this clone: What it recognizes is unknown.

V and J are TRBV2 and TRBJ1-2, with D perhaps TRBD1 (5 bases). The TCR sequence derives from a woman aged 55 to 70 in good health and CMV-seropositive. The sequenced sample was PBMCs. The CDR3 nucleotides are TGTGCCAGCATGGGGGGTTTTACCCATGGCTACACCTTC. Residues: CASMGGFTHGYTF.